One and the same sample provided the 3 T cell receptor beta chains below, sequenced in a study of cytomegalovirus exposure and HLA in healthy donors. The method was immunoSEQ multiplex PCR; TCRdb's version includes in-frame clones alone and lacks a portion of them. Of approximately 270,000 clones in the sample, 87% were seen once. Material: PBMCs. The receptors derive from a man aged 18 to 29 in good health and CMV-seropositive.

The chain has TRBV28 and TRBJ1-1; D is unresolved. Germline V CDR1 and CDR2: MDHEN, SYDVKM. Trimming pared 1 base from V and 6 bases from J, leaving 9 bases between. The CDR3 is made up of 13 amino acids. The CDR3: CASSLSSNSEAFF. The DNA for the CDR3 is TGTGCCAGCAGTTTATCGTCCAATTCTGAAGCTTTCTTT.

V gene TRBV13 combines with J gene TRBJ1-2, with a possible D match to TRBD1 (5 bases). V lost 5 bases and J 6 bases, leaving 16 bases between the germline ends. The CDR3 covers 14 residues. Germline V CDR1 and CDR2: PRHDT, FYEKMQ (reference sequence). CDR3 nucleotide sequence: TGTGCCAGCAGCGCAGGGCGGGGTATTGATGGCTACACCTTC. Translated, it gives CASSAGRGIDGYTF.

CDR3 loop: CASSLSVAMDEQFF. DNA for the CDR3: TGTGCCAGCAGCTTATCGGTAGCTATGGATGAGCAGTTCTTC. The chain combines TRBV7-6 with TRBJ2-1; D uncertain. In germline, CDR1 is SGHVS, CDR2 FNYEAQ. Between the trimmed V and J ends, which lost 2 bases and 8 bases, there was a span of 13 bases. The CDR3 runs 14 residues.